The clone carrying this T cell receptor (beta chain) has only a few counts. Its target is unknown. The entry originates in a study of vaccination and CD4 T cells after COVID-19. Study as a whole: Blood was drawn a median around 72 days post second dose, range 14 to 241.

The Oncomine TCR Beta short-read assay was what sequenced the DNA obtained from cultured CD4+ T cells. TCRdb redid the calling of the PCR reads with MiXCR, one entry per CDR3 protein. The sample shows 20,000 to 25,000 distinct CDR3 sequences, 55% to 70% of them seen only once. The V end lost 0 bases, the J end lost 2 bases, and 7 bases lay between the germline ends. Germline V gives CDR1 MNHEY, CDR2 SMNVEV (reference sequence). The CDR3 totals 14 residues. As to treatment: approximately 11-day PBMC culture with coronavirus spike peptide pools or control peptides (ViraFEST assay). This sequence joins TRBV27 and TRBJ1-2; D is undetermined. The TCR sequence derives from a human donor who received a COVID-19 vaccine. Source: CD4+ T cells from blood, cultured in vitro, taken after SARS-CoV-2 vaccination. The CDR3 coding sequence is TGTGCCAGCAGTTTATCGAGGATAAACTATGGCTACACCTTC. As protein: CASSLSRINYGYTF.